The 10 T cell receptor delta chains below all came from one sample that was sequenced in a study of gamma-delta T cells after stem cell transplantation. TCRdb called clones from the RT-PCR reads again using CATT. The repertoire holds 2,500 to 3,500 delta-chain clones, with roughly 2.7% as singletons. The sequenced sample consisted of gamma-delta T cells. The receptors were sampled from a human donor. It is not recorded whose cells these are; they may come from a transplant donor.

This clone was seen a handful of times. This probably arose from a read error, given a far larger clone one base away. This chain connects TRDV2 to TRDJ1, with 8 bases lining up with TRDD3. With 0 bases clipped from V and 1 base from J, the junction kept 24 bases outside the gene matches. This CDR3 is built from 22 residues. Germline CDR1 and CDR2: GEAIGNYY and EKD. The CDR3 nucleotides read TGTGCCTGTGACACCCCTCTTCGATCGGAAGTACTGGGGGGTTCGACCACCGATAAACTCATCTTT. The encoded protein is CACDTPLRSEVLGGSTTDKLIF.

This clone is judged medium-sized. This chain connects TRDV2 to TRDJ1, with 10 bases identical to TRDD3. This CDR3 is built from 19 residues. CDR1 and CDR2 (germline): GEAIGNYY, EKD. After removal of 3 bases from V and 0 bases from J, the junction contained 15 bases not matched to a gene. The CDR3 coding sequence is TGTGCCTGTGACCCTATAGGAACACCAACTGGGGGATACACCGATAAACTCATCTTT. Its translation is CACDPIGTPTGGYTDKLIF.

In its sample, this clone was seen a few times. The protein in TCRdb stems from a much larger clone and differs at residue 5 from this DNA's translation, likely a read error; here the protein is translated from the DNA. The V and J genes are TRDV2 and TRDJ1, with TRDD3 matching 11 bases. J gave up 0 bases and V 7 bases, and 6 bases lay outside the gene matches. The CDR3 runs to 15 residues. Germline CDR1 GEAIGNYY, CDR2 EKD. The CDR3, as DNA: TGTGCCTGCCACCCACTGGGGGATAACACCGATAAACTCATCTTT. This gives the protein CACHPLGDNTDKLIF.

This clone was found a few times. V and J are TRDV2 and TRDJ1; 11 positions match TRDD3. The ends lost 3 bases at V and 3 bases at J; junction bases unmatched: 8. Germline CDR1 GEAIGNYY, CDR2 EKD. The CDR3 length is 16 residues. In DNA, the CDR3 is TGTGCCTGTGACCTAGTACTGGGGGATAAGGCCGATAAACTCATCTTT. Residues: CACDLVLGDKADKLIF.

Of note for this clone: The protein in TCRdb stems from a much larger clone and differs at residue 10 from this DNA's translation, likely a read error; here the protein is translated from the DNA. V usage is TRDV2 and J usage is TRDJ1, with 8 bases fitting TRDD3. In germline, CDR1 is GEAIGNYY, CDR2 EKD. This CDR3 comprises 16 residues. J gave up 1 base and V 0 bases, and 6 bases lay outside the gene matches. CDR3 in amino acids: CACDTLGDYSTDKLIF. CDR3 coding DNA: TGTGCCTGTGACACCCTGGGGGACTATAGCACCGATAAACTCATCTTT.

A note on this clone: With only one base between it and a far larger clone, this is likely a read error. Other nucleotide sequences from this sample produce the same CDR3. V and J are TRDV2 and TRDJ1; D may be TRDD3 (6 bases). Deletions cut 0 bases from V and 4 bases from J, with 14 bases between. This CDR3 is 15 amino acids long. Germline V lookup: CDR1 GEAIGNYY, CDR2 EKD. The CDR3 DNA sequence: TGTGCCTGTGACACCGTGGGGGCTGGGAACGATAAACTCATCTTT. It yields the protein CACDTVGAGNDKLIF.

This clone was counted a few times. Given a far larger clone just one base away, this is likely a sequencing read error. Other DNA sequences within the sample encode an identical CDR3. This sequence joins TRDV2 and TRDJ1, with no clear D. This CDR3 is 20 amino acids long. Deletions cut 0 bases from V and 0 bases from J, with 25 bases between. Germline CDR1 is GEAIGNYY and CDR2 is EKD. CDR3 sequence: CACDTVGQNPDIKYTDKLIF. The CDR3 DNA follows: TGTGCCTGTGACACCGTCGGGCAAAATCCAGATATCAAGTACACCGATAAACTCATCTTT.

Turning to this clone: A much larger clone differs by one base, so this may be a read error. The same CDR3 is also encoded by other DNA sequences in this sample. CDR3 coding DNA: TGTGCCTGCGACCAAAGTTACTGGGGGACACACACCGATAAACTCATCTTT. Translating gives CACDQSYWGTHTDKLIF. The genes are TRDV2 and TRDJ1, with 9 bases fitting TRDD3. The CDR3 length is 17 residues. Looked up from germline, CDR1 is GEAIGNYY and CDR2 is EKD. J lost 0 bases, V lost 7 bases, and 14 bases had no gene match.

This clone appeared a few times. TCRdb's protein for this DNA is that of a much larger clone and differs from the translation at residue 4, likely a read error; the protein shown is the DNA translation. The chain combines TRDV2 with TRDJ1; 10 positions agree with TRDD3. The CDR3 length is 20 residues. Germline CDR1 is GEAIGNYY and CDR2 is EKD. CDR3 coding DNA: TGTGCCTGTAACACCGTCGGAACTGGGGGATCTAGATTCAACACCGATAAACTCATCTTT. The encoded protein is CACNTVGTGGSRFNTDKLIF.

This clone was found many times. This rearrangement joins TRDV2 to TRDJ1, with 7 positions matching TRDD3. The germline V gene encodes CDR1 GEAIGNYY and CDR2 EKD. The CDR3 spans 17 residues. V trimming: 0 bases; J trimming: 3 bases; junction bases outside the gene matches: 12. The CDR3 region has the DNA TGTGCCTGTGACACCGTGGGGATAGATCTTTACGCCGATAAACTCATCTTT. It translates to CACDTVGIDLYADKLIF.